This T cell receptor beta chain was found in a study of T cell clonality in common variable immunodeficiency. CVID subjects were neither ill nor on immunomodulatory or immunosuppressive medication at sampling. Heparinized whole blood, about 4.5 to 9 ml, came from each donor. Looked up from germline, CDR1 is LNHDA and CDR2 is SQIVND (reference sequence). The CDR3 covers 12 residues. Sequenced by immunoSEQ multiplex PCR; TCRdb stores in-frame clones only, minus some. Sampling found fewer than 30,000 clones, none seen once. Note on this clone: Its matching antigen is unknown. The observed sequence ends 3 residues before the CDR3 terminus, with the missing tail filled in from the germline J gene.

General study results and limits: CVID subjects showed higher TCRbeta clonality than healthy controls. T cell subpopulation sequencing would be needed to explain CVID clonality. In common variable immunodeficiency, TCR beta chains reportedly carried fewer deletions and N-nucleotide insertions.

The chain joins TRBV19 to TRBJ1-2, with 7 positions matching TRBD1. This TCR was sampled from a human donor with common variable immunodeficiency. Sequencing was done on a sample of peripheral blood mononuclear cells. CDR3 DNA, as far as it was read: TGTGCCAGTAGTAAGACAGGGACAAGC. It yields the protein CASSKTGTS. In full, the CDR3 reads CASSKTGTSYTF.